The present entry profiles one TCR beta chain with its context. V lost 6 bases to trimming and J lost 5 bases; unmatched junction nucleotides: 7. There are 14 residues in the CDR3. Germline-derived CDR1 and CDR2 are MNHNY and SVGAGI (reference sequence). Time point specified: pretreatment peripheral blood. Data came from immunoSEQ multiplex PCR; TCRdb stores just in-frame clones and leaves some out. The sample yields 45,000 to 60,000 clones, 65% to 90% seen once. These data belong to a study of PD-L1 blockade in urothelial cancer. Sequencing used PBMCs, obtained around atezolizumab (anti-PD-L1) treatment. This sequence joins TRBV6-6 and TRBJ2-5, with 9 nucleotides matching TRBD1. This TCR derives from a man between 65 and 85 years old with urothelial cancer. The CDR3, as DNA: TGTGCCAGCAGGGGACAGGGAGAGGATGAGACCCAGTACTTC. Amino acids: CASRGQGEDETQYF.